This entry describes one T cell receptor (beta chain). Using immunoSEQ multiplex PCR, the repertoire was profiled, and TCRdb retains in-frame clones only, with some absent. Seen here are around 100,000 clones, roughly 80% observed once, and the top ten hold under 8%. There are 13 residues in the CDR3. The V gene lost 8 bases and the J gene lost 3 bases, with 13 bases spanning the gap. In germline, CDR1 is SGHAT, CDR2 FQNNGV. This entry belongs to a study of blood T cell repertoires in COVID-19. This TCR was recovered from a man aged 70 or older with acute or convalescent COVID-19. Sequenced material: peripheral blood. The rearrangement joins TRBV11-2 to TRBJ1-1; tentative D call: TRBD1 (6 bases). The CDR3 region is CASSRKGDTEAFF. The CDR3 DNA reads TGTGCCAGCTCCCGTAAGGGGGACACTGAAGCTTTCTTT.